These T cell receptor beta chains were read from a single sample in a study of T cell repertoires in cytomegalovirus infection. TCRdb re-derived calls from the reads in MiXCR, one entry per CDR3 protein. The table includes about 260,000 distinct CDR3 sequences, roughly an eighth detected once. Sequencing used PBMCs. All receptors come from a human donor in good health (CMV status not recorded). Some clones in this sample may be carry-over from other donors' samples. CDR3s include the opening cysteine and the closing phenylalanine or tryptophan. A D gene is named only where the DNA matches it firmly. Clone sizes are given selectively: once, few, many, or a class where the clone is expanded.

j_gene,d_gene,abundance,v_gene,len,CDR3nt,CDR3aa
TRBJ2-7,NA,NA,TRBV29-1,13,TGCAGCGTTACCCCGGACGGGTCCTACGAGCAGTACTTC,CSVTPDGSYEQYF
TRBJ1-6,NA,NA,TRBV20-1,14,TGCAGTGCTAGAGAGGGGAGCGGGGGTTCACCCCTCCACTTT,CSAREGSGGSPLHF
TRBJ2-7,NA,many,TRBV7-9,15,TGTGCCAGCAGCTTATTGGGAACAGGGCAAGACGAGCAGTACTTC,CASSLLGTGQDEQYF
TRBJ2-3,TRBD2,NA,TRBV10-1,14,TGCGCCAGCAGCCCGCGGGGGAAGGAGGATACGCAGTATTTT,CASSPRGKEDTQYF
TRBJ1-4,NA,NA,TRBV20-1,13,TGCAGTGCTATTTGGGGGGGAGTTGAAAAACTGTTTTTT,CSAIWGGVEKLFF
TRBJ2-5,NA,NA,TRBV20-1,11,TGCAGTGCTAGAGCTTCGGAGACCCAGTACTTC,CSARASETQYF
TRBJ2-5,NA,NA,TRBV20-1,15,TGCAGTGCTAGACCGGGGGGGACAGACCAAGAGACCCAGTACTTC,CSARPGGTDQETQYF
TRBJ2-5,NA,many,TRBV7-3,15,TGTGCCAGCAGCTTAGGACGCGGGTACCAAGAGACCCAGTACTTC,CASSLGRGYQETQYF
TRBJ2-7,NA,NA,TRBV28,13,TGTGCCACCCTGGACGGCGGCTCCTACGAGCAGTACTTC,CATLDGGSYEQYF
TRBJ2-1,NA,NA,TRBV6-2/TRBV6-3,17,TGTGCCAGCAGTTACTCCCCGGTCGGCGGGATCTACAATGAGCAGTTCTTC,CASSYSPVGGIYNEQFF
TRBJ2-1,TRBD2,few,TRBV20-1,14,TGCAGTGCTGCTTTTAGCGGGGGATACAATGAGCAGTTCTTC,CSAAFSGGYNEQFF
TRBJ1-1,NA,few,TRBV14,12,TGTGCCAGCAGCCAAGTACCCTCAGAAGCTTTCTTT,CASSQVPSEAFF